These T cell receptor beta chains were read from a single sample in a study of patients and donors after allogeneic stem cell transplantation. TCRdb fed the RT-PCR reads into MiXCR, producing one record per CDR3 protein. In the table there are around 9,000 distinct CDR3 sequences, about 4% of which are singletons. The sequenced material came from blood, either unsorted or a sorted T cell fraction (not recorded which). Receptor source: a human donor who was either an allogeneic HSCT recipient or a stem cell or donor lymphocyte infusion donor (not recorded which). It is not recorded whose cells these are; they may come from a transplant donor. The CDR3 runs from the conserved cysteine through the conserved F or W. The D gene is left open where the match is weak. The size entry is marked missing in some rows and otherwise reads once, few, many or a size class.

CDR3 length: 13; D gene: -; clone size: many; V gene: TRBV12-3/TRBV12-4; J gene: TRBJ2-2; CDR3 DNA: TGTGCCAGCAGTTTTCGGGGGACCGGGGAGCTGTTTTTT; CDR3 protein: CASSFRGTGELFF
CDR3 length: 12; D gene: -; clone size: many; V gene: TRBV6-2/TRBV6-3; J gene: TRBJ1-5; CDR3 DNA: TGTGCCAGCAGGGGGAGTAGTCAGCCCCAGCATTTT; CDR3 protein: CASRGSSQPQHF
CDR3 length: 16; D gene: -; clone size: many; V gene: TRBV21-1; J gene: TRBJ2-7; CDR3 DNA: TGTGCCAGCAGCAAAGACCGGGACAGGGGTTTTTTGGAGCAGTACTTC; CDR3 protein: CASSKDRDRGFLEQYF
CDR3 length: 14; D gene: -; clone size: medium-sized; V gene: TRBV7-9; J gene: TRBJ2-7; CDR3 DNA: TGTGCCAGCAGTTGGGGGGCAGCGGGGTACGAGCAGTACTTC; CDR3 protein: CASSWGAAGYEQYF
CDR3 length: 14; D gene: TRBD2; clone size: many; V gene: TRBV20-1; J gene: TRBJ2-7; CDR3 DNA: TGCAGTGCTGGAAGGCTAGCGGAAGGCTACGAGCAGTACTTC; CDR3 protein: CSAGRLAEGYEQYF
CDR3 length: 15; D gene: TRBD1; clone size: many; V gene: TRBV5-1; J gene: TRBJ2-2; CDR3 DNA: TGCGCCAGCAAAGGGGGGACAGGGCGAACCGGGGAGCTGTTTTTT; CDR3 protein: CASKGGTGRTGELFF
CDR3 length: 15; D gene: TRBD2; clone size: many; V gene: TRBV5-1; J gene: TRBJ2-3; CDR3 DNA: TGCGCCAGCAGCTTGTTTCCTAGCGGGGTAGATACGCAGTATTTT; CDR3 protein: CASSLFPSGVDTQYF
CDR3 length: 14; D gene: -; clone size: many; V gene: TRBV27; J gene: TRBJ2-1; CDR3 DNA: TGTGCCAGCGGCCTAGTAAGCTCCTACAATGAGCAGTTCTTC; CDR3 protein: CASGLVSSYNEQFF
CDR3 length: 16; D gene: -; clone size: many; V gene: TRBV7-9; J gene: TRBJ2-7; CDR3 DNA: TGTGCCAGCAGCTTAGTAGGTACGGGGGAGGACTACGAGCAGTACTTC; CDR3 protein: CASSLVGTGEDYEQYF
CDR3 length: 16; D gene: TRBD2; clone size: many; V gene: TRBV12-3/TRBV12-4; J gene: TRBJ2-5; CDR3 DNA: TGTGCCAGCAGTTTAGGTCTAGCGGGAGCTTATGAGACCCAGTACTTC; CDR3 protein: CASSLGLAGAYETQYF
CDR3 length: 13; D gene: -; clone size: medium-sized; V gene: TRBV5-4; J gene: TRBJ1-2; CDR3 DNA: TGTGCCAGCAGCCAGACATCTAACTATGGCTACACCTTC; CDR3 protein: CASSQTSNYGYTF
CDR3 length: 18; D gene: -; clone size: medium-sized; V gene: TRBV11-2; J gene: TRBJ2-1; CDR3 DNA: TGTGCCAGCAGCTTAGATGGGCTAGTTTGGGACCCCTACAATGAGCAGTTCTTC; CDR3 protein: CASSLDGLVWDPYNEQFF
CDR3 length: 15; D gene: -; clone size: many; V gene: TRBV6-5; J gene: TRBJ2-1; CDR3 DNA: TGTGCCAGCAACCCTAAGGGGAGCCCTTACAATGAGCAGTTCTTC; CDR3 protein: CASNPKGSPYNEQFF
CDR3 length: 13; D gene: -; clone size: many; V gene: TRBV7-2; J gene: TRBJ2-2; CDR3 DNA: TGTGCCAGCAGCTTTCCGAACACCGGGGAGCTGTTTTTT; CDR3 protein: CASSFPNTGELFF
CDR3 length: 15; D gene: TRBD1; clone size: many; V gene: TRBV20-1; J gene: TRBJ1-2; CDR3 DNA: TGCAGTGCTAGAAGGGTGGACAGGGTGGACTATGGCTACACCTTC; CDR3 protein: CSARRVDRVDYGYTF
CDR3 length: 16; D gene: TRBD2; clone size: many; V gene: TRBV20-1; J gene: TRBJ2-7; CDR3 DNA: TGCAGTGCTAGAGATCGAGTAAGGACTAGCGGCTACGAGCAGTACTTC; CDR3 protein: CSARDRVRTSGYEQYF
CDR3 length: 15; D gene: TRBD2; clone size: many; V gene: TRBV3-1; J gene: TRBJ2-1; CDR3 DNA: TGTGCCAGCAGCCAGGTTCTAGCGGGGACCAATGAGCAGTTCTTC; CDR3 protein: CASSQVLAGTNEQFF
CDR3 length: 15; D gene: TRBD2; clone size: many; V gene: TRBV2; J gene: TRBJ2-3; CDR3 DNA: TGTGCCAGCAGTGAACTAGCGGGAGGGTCAGATACGCAGTATTTT; CDR3 protein: CASSELAGGSDTQYF
CDR3 length: 11; D gene: -; clone size: many; V gene: TRBV7-2; J gene: TRBJ2-5; CDR3 DNA: TGTGCCAGCAGCGCGACCGGGACCCAGTACTTC; CDR3 protein: CASSATGTQYF
CDR3 length: 15; D gene: TRBD1; clone size: medium-sized; V gene: TRBV7-3; J gene: TRBJ1-2; CDR3 DNA: TGTGCCAGCAGCCCCTCGACAGGGAATCCCTATGGCTACACCTTC; CDR3 protein: CASSPSTGNPYGYTF
CDR3 length: 13; D gene: TRBD2; clone size: many; V gene: TRBV2; J gene: TRBJ2-5; CDR3 DNA: TGTGCCACCACTTTTGGACTAGCAGAGACCCAGTACTTC; CDR3 protein: CATTFGLAETQYF
CDR3 length: 13; D gene: -; clone size: many; V gene: TRBV7-8; J gene: TRBJ2-5; CDR3 DNA: TGTGCCAGCAGCTTGGGGGGCGGGGAGACCCAGTACTTC; CDR3 protein: CASSLGGGETQYF
CDR3 length: 15; D gene: -; clone size: many; V gene: TRBV4-3; J gene: TRBJ2-2; CDR3 DNA: TGCGCCAGCAGCCAAGATAGGGAGCCCACCGGGGAGCTGTTTTTT; CDR3 protein: CASSQDREPTGELFF
CDR3 length: 15; D gene: TRBD1; clone size: many; V gene: TRBV5-4; J gene: TRBJ1-6; CDR3 DNA: TGTGCCAGCAGCTTGTCGGACAGGGGCAATTCACCCCTCCACTTT; CDR3 protein: CASSLSDRGNSPLHF
CDR3 length: 12; D gene: -; clone size: medium-sized; V gene: TRBV29-1; J gene: TRBJ1-1; CDR3 DNA: TGCAGCGTGGGGTTGAAGGAGACTGAAGCTTTCTTT; CDR3 protein: CSVGLKETEAFF
CDR3 length: 15; D gene: TRBD2; clone size: -; V gene: TRBV10-3; J gene: TRBJ2-1; CDR3 DNA: TGTGCCATCAGTGAGTCGGCGGGGGGGTCGCATGAGCAGTTCTTC; CDR3 protein: CAISESAGGSHEQFF
CDR3 length: 15; D gene: -; clone size: many; V gene: TRBV7-9; J gene: TRBJ2-3; CDR3 DNA: TGTGCCAGCATCCCCAACTGGGTAACTGGGGATACGCAGTATTTT; CDR3 protein: CASIPNWVTGDTQYF
CDR3 length: 14; D gene: -; clone size: many; V gene: TRBV20-1; J gene: TRBJ2-2; CDR3 DNA: TGCAGTGCTCCCGGGTCCTCGAACACCGGGGAGCTGTTTTTT; CDR3 protein: CSAPGSSNTGELFF
CDR3 length: 11; D gene: -; clone size: medium-sized; V gene: TRBV29-1; J gene: TRBJ1-4; CDR3 DNA: TGCAGCGTTGAACAGCTTGAAAAACTGTTTTTT; CDR3 protein: CSVEQLEKLFF
CDR3 length: 13; D gene: -; clone size: many; V gene: TRBV12-3/TRBV12-4; J gene: TRBJ1-5; CDR3 DNA: TGTGCCAGCAGTTTATGGGGACGACAGCCCCAGCATTTT; CDR3 protein: CASSLWGRQPQHF
CDR3 length: 12; D gene: -; clone size: once; V gene: TRBV12-5; J gene: TRBJ2-2; CDR3 DNA: TGTGCTAGTTACAAAAACACCGGGGAGCTGTTTTTT; CDR3 protein: CASYKNTGELFF
CDR3 length: 15; D gene: -; clone size: many; V gene: TRBV20-1; J gene: TRBJ2-3; CDR3 DNA: TGCAGTGCTAGAGATTGGCAGGAGGGCCGGTATACGCAGTATTTT; CDR3 protein: CSARDWQEGRYTQYF
CDR3 length: 15; D gene: -; clone size: medium-sized; V gene: TRBV7-9; J gene: TRBJ2-3; CDR3 DNA: TGTGCCAGCAGCTTAGCGAGTTGGACCCCAGATACGCAGTATTTT; CDR3 protein: CASSLASWTPDTQYF
CDR3 length: 15; D gene: TRBD1; clone size: large; V gene: TRBV20-1; J gene: TRBJ2-3; CDR3 DNA: TGCAGTGCGTCAGACAGGGGGCGTGAGGAAGATACGCAGTATTTT; CDR3 protein: CSASDRGREEDTQYF
CDR3 length: 14; D gene: -; clone size: many; V gene: TRBV28; J gene: TRBJ2-2; CDR3 DNA: TGTGCCAGCAGGAAGACAGGGAACACCGGGGAGCTGTTTTTT; CDR3 protein: CASRKTGNTGELFF
CDR3 length: 14; D gene: -; clone size: many; V gene: TRBV20-1; J gene: TRBJ2-3; CDR3 DNA: TGCAGTGCTAGAGCGTCGGTTAGGCCAGATACGCAGTATTTT; CDR3 protein: CSARASVRPDTQYF
CDR3 length: 14; D gene: -; clone size: many; V gene: TRBV29-1; J gene: TRBJ2-6; CDR3 DNA: TGCAGCGTTGAATCGGGCTCTGGGGCCAACGTCCTGACTTTC; CDR3 protein: CSVESGSGANVLTF
CDR3 length: 17; D gene: TRBD2; clone size: many; V gene: TRBV7-9; J gene: TRBJ2-1; CDR3 DNA: TGTGCCAGCAGCTTAGAAGCGGGAGTATCCTCCTACAATGAGCAGTTCTTC; CDR3 protein: CASSLEAGVSSYNEQFF
CDR3 length: 14; D gene: TRBD1; clone size: many; V gene: TRBV20-1; J gene: TRBJ2-2; CDR3 DNA: TGCAGTGCTAGCAAGGACAGGGCGACCGGGGAGCTGTTTTTT; CDR3 protein: CSASKDRATGELFF
CDR3 length: 16; D gene: -; clone size: medium-sized; V gene: TRBV5-6; J gene: TRBJ2-2; CDR3 DNA: TGTGCCAGCAGGCTTCTGGTGGCTCGGAACACCGGGGAGCTGTTTTTT; CDR3 protein: CASRLLVARNTGELFF
CDR3 length: 16; D gene: -; clone size: many; V gene: TRBV3-1; J gene: TRBJ2-7; CDR3 DNA: TGTGCCAGCAGCCACCCCCCCGGACTACCCTCCTACGAGCAGTACTTC; CDR3 protein: CASSHPPGLPSYEQYF
CDR3 length: 13; D gene: -; clone size: many; V gene: TRBV28; J gene: TRBJ2-1; CDR3 DNA: TGTGCCAGCAGTTTGGGGTTAAGCTATGAGCAGTTCTTC; CDR3 protein: CASSLGLSYEQFF
CDR3 length: 17; D gene: TRBD2; clone size: -; V gene: TRBV3-1; J gene: TRBJ2-1; CDR3 DNA: TGTGCCAGCAGCCAAGTCTGGAGAACTAGCGGGACCAATGAGCAGTTCTTC; CDR3 protein: CASSQVWRTSGTNEQFF